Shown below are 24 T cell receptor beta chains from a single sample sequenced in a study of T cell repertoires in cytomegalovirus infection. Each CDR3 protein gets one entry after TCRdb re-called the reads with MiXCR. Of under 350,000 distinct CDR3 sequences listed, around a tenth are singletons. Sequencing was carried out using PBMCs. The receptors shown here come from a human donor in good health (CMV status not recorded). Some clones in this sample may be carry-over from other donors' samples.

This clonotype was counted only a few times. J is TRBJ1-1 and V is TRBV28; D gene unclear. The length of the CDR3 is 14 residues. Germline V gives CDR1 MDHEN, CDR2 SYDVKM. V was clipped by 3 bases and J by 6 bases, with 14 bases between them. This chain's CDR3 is CASSLIRAGSEAFF. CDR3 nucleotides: TGTGCCAGCAGTTTGATTAGGGCAGGCTCTGAAGCTTTCTTT.

The CDR3 bases are TGTGCCAGCAGCTTTAGGGGGAACTCTGGAAACACCATATATTTT. This gives the protein CASSFRGNSGNTIYF. This chain uses TRBV7-2 with TRBJ1-3, with D possibly matching TRBD1 (6 bases). CDR1 and CDR2 from the germline V gene are SGHTA and FQGNSA. Trimming left V 3 bases short and J 0 bases short, with 9 bases between. The CDR3 spans 15 residues.

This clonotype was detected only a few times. CDR3 sequence reads: CASSLGRSIRTGPTGEQYF. CDR3 nucleotide sequence: TGTGCCAGCAGCTTGGGCCGAAGTATAAGGACAGGGCCTACAGGCGAGCAGTACTTC. The V gene is TRBV5-6, the J gene TRBJ2-7; 8 nucleotides line up with TRBD1. The CDR3 has 19 amino acids. CDR1 is SGHDT, CDR2 YYEEEE, per germline. Unmatched junction bases numbered 20, after V lost 0 bases and J lost 6 bases.

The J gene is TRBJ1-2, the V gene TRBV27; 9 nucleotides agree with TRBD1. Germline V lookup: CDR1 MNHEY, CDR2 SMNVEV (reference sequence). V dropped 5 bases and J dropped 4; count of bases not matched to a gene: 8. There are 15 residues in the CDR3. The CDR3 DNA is TGTGCCAGCAGTCCCCGGGACAGGGTCAGCTATGGCTACACCTTC. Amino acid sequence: CASSPRDRVSYGYTF.

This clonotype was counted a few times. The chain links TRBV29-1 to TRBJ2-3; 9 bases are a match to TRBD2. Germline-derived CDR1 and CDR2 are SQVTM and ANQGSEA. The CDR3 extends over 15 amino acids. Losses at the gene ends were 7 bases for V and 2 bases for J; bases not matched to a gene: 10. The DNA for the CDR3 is TGCAGCGGGGCTAGCGGGAATTCTTACACAGATACGCAGTATTTT. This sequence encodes CSGASGNSYTDTQYF.

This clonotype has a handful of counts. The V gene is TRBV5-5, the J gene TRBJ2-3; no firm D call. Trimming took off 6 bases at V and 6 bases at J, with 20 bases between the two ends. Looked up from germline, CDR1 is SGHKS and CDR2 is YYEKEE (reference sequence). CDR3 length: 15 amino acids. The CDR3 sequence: CASNQPPPAQDTQYF. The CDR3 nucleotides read TGTGCCAGCAACCAACCTCCTCCGGCGCAGGATACGCAGTATTTT.

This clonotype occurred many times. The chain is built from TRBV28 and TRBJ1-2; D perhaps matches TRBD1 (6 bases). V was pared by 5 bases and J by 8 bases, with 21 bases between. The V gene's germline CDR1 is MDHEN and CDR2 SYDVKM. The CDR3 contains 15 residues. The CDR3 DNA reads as TGTGCCAGCAGTCGGCCTCCAGTCGGGGGGCGCGGCTACACCTTC. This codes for CASSRPPVGGRGYTF.

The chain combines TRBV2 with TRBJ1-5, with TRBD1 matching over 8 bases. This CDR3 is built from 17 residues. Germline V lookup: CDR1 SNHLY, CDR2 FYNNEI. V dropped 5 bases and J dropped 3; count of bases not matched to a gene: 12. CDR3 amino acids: CASSSGQGILINQPQHF. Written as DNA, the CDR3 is TGTGCCAGCAGTTCCGGACAGGGAATTTTAATCAATCAGCCCCAGCATTTT. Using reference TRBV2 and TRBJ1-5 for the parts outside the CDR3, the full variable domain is EPEVTQTPSHQVTQMGQEVILRCVPISNHLYFYWYRQILGQKVEFLVSFYNNEISEKSEIFDDQFSVERPDGSNFTLKIRSTKLEDSAMYFCASSSGQGILINQPQHFGDGTRLSIL.

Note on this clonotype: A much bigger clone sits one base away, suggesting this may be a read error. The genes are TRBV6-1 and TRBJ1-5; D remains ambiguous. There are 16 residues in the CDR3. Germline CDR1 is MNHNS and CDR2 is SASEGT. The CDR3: CARSYPVGVSNQPQHF. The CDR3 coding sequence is TGTGCCCGCAGTTACCCAGTCGGGGTGAGCAATCAGCCCCAGCATTTT.

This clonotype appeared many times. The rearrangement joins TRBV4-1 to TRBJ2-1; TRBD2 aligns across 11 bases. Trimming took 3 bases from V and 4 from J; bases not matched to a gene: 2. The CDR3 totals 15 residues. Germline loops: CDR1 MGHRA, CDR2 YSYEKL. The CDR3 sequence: CASSQTSGDYNEQFF. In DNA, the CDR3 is TGCGCCAGCAGCCAGACTAGCGGGGATTACAATGAGCAGTTCTTC.

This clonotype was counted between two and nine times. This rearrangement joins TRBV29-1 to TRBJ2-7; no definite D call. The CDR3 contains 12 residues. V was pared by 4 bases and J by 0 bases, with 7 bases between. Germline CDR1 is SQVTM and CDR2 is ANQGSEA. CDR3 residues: CSVVLSSYEQYF. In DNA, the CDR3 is TGCAGCGTTGTGCTCAGCTCCTACGAGCAGTACTTC.

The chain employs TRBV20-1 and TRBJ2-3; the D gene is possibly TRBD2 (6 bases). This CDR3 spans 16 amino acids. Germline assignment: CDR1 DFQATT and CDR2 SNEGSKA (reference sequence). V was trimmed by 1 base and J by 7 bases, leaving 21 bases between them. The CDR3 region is CSARVPSARPPYTQYF. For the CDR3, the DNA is TGCAGTGCTAGAGTCCCTAGCGCCCGCCCCCCTTATACGCAGTATTTT.

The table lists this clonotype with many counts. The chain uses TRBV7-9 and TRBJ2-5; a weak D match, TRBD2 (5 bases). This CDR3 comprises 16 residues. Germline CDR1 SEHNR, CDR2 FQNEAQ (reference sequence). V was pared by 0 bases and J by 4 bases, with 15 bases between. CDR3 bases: TGTGCCAGCAGCTTAGCCCTAGCATCAGGATCAGAGACCCAGTACTTC. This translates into CASSLALASGSETQYF.

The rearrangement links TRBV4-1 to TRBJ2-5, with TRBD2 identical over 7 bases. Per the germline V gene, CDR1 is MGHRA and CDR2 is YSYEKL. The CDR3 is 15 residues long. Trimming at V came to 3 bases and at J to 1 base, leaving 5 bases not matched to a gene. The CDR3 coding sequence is TGCGCCAGCAGCCAGGCTAGCGGACTCCAAGAGACCCAGTACTTC. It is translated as CASSQASGLQETQYF.

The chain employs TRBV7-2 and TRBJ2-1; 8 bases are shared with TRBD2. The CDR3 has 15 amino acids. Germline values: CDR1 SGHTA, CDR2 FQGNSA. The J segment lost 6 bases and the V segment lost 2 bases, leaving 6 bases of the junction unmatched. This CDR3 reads CASSLMQAGANEQFF. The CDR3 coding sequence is TGTGCCAGCAGCTTAATGCAAGCGGGAGCCAATGAGCAGTTCTTC.

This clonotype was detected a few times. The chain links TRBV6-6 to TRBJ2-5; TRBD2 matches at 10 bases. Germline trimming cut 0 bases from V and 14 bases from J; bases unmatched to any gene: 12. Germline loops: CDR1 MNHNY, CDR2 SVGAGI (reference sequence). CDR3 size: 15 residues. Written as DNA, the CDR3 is TGTGCCAGCAGTTACTCTAGCGGGGGGACACGAGGGGACTACTTC. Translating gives CASSYSSGGTRGDYF.

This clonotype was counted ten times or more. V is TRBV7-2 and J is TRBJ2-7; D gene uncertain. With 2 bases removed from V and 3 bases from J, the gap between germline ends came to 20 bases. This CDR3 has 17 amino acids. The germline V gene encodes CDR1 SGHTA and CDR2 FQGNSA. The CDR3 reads CASSLTERQPSHYEQYF. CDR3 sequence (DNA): TGTGCCAGCAGCTTAACTGAACGGCAACCTTCACACTACGAGCAGTACTTC.

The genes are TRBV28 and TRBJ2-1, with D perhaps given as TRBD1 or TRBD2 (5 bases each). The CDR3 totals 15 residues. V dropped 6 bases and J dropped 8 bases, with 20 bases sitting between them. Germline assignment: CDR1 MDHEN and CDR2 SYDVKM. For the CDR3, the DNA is TGTGCCAGCAGCCCCGGGGTAGGGGAGTTCGATGAGCAGTTCTTC. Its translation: CASSPGVGEFDEQFF.

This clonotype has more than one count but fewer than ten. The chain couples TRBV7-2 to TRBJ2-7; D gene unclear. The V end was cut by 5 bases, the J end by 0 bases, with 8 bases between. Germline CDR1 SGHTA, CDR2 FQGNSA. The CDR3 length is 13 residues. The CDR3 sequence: CASSAGASYEQYF. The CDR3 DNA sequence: TGTGCCAGCAGCGCTGGCGCCTCCTACGAGCAGTACTTC.

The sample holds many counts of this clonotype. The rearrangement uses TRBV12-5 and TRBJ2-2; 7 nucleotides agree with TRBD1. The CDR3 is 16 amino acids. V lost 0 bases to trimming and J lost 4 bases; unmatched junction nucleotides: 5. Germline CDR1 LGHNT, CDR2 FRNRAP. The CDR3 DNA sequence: TGTGCTAGTGGTTTGGTACAGGGGCTTGGCACCGGGGAGCTGTTTTTT. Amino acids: CASGLVQGLGTGELFF.

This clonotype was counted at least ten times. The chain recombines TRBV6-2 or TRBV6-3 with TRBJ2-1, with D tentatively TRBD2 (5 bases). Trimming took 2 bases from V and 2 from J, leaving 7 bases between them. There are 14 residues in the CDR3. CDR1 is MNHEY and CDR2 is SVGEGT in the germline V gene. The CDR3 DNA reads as TGTGCCAGCAGTTACAACGGGGCCTACAATGAGCAGTTCTTC. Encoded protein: CASSYNGAYNEQFF.

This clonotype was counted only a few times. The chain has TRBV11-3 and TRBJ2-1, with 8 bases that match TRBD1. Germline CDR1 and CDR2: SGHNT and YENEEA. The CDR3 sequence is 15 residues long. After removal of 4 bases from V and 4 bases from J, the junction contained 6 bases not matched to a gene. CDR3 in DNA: TGTGCCAGCAGCTCCGGACAGGGAATGTACAATGAGCAGTTCTTC. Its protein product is CASSSGQGMYNEQFF.

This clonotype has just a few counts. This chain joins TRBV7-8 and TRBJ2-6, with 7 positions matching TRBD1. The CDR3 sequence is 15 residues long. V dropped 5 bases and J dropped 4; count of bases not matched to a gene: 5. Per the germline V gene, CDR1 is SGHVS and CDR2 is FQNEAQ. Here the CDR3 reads CASSLDRVGANVLTF. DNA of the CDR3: TGTGCCAGCAGCCTAGACAGGGTCGGGGCCAACGTCCTGACTTTC.

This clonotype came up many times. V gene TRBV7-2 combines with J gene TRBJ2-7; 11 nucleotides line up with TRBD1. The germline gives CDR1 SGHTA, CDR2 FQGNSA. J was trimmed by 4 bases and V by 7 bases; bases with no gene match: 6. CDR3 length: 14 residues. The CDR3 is CASTKGQGAYEQYF. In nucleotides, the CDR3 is TGTGCCAGCACCAAAGGACAGGGGGCTTACGAGCAGTACTTC.